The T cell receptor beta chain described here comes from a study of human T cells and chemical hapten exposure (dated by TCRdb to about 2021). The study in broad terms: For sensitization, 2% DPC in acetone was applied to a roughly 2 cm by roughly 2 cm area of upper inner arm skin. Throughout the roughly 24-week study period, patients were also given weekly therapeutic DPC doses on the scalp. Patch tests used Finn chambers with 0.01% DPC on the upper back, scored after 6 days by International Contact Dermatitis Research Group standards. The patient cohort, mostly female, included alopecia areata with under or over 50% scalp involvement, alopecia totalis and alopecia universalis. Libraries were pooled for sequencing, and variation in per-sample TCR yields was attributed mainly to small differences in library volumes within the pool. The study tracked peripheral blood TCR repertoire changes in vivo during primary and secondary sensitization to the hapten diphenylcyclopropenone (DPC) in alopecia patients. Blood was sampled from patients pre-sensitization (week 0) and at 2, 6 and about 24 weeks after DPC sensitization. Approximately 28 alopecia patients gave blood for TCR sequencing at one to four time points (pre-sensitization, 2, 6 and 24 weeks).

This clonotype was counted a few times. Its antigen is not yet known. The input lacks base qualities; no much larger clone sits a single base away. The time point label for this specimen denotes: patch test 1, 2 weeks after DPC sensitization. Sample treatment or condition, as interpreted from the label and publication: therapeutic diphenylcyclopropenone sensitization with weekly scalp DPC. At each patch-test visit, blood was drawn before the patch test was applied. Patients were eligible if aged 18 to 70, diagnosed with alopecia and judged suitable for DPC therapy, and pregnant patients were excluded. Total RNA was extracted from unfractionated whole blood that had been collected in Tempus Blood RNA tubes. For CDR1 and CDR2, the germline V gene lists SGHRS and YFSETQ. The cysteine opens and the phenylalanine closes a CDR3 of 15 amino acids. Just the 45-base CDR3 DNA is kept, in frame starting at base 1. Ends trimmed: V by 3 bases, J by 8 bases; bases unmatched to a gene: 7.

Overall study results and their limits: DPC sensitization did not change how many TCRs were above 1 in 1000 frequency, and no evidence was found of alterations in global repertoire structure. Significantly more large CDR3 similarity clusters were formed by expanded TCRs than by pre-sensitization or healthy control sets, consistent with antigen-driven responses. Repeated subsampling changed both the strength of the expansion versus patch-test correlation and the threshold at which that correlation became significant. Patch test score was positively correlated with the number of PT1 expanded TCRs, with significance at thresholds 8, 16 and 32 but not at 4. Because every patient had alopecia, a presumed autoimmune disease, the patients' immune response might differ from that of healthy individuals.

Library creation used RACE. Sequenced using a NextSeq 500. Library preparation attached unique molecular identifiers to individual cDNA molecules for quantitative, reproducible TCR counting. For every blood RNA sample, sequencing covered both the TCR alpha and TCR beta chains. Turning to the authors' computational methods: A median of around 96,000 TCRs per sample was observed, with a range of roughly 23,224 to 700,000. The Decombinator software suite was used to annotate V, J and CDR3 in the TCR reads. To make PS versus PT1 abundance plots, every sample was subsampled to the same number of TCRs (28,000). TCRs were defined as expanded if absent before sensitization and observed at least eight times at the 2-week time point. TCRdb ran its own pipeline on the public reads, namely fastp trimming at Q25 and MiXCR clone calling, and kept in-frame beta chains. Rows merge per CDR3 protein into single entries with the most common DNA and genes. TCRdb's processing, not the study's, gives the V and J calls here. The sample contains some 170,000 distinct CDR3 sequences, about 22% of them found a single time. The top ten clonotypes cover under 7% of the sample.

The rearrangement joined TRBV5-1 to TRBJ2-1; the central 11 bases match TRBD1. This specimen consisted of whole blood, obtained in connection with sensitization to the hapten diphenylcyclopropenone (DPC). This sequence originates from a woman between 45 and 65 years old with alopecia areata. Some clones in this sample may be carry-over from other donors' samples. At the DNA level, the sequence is TGCGCCAGCAGCTCTGGACAGGGGGCGATCCATGAGCAGTTCTTC. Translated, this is CASSSGQGAIHEQFF. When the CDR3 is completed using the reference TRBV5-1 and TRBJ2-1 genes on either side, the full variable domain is KAGVTQTPRYLIKTRGQQVTLSCSPISGHRSVSWYQQTPGQGLQFLFEYFSETQRNKGNFPGRFSGRQFSNSRSEMNVSTLELGDSALYLCASSSGQGAIHEQFFGPGTRLTVL.